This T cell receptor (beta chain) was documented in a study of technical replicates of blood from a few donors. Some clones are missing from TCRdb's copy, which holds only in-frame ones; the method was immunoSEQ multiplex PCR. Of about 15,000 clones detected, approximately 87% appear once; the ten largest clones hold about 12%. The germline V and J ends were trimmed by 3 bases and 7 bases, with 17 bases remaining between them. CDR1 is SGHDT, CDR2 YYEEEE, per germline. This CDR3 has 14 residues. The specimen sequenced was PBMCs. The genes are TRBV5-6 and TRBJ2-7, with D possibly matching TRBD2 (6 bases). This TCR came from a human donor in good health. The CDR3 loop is CASSWGEDRGEQYF. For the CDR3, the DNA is TGTGCCAGCAGCTGGGGGGAGGATCGGGGGGAGCAGTACTTC.